Here is one TCR beta chain with its context. This specimen belongs to a study of response to subunit inactivated influenza vaccine. The CDR3 extends over 15 amino acids. J gave up 7 bases and V 4 bases, and 7 bases lay outside the gene matches. Germline values: CDR1 SGHAT, CDR2 FQNNGV. TCRdb re-called the RT-PCR reads through MiXCR, storing one row per CDR3 protein. The sample shows about 780,000 distinct CDR3 sequences, about 18% of them seen only once. This sequence was found in a man aged 45 to 65 who received an inactivated influenza vaccine. The J gene is TRBJ2-1, the V gene TRBV11-2; 10 bases map to TRBD2. Sequenced here: PBMCs from blood, sampled approximately 5 days after vaccination. The CDR3 sequence is CASSYGLAAHNEQFF. CDR3 bases: TGTGCCAGCAGCTACGGACTAGCGGCACATAATGAGCAGTTCTTC.